Each of the 25 T cell receptor beta chains below was sequenced from the same sample in a study of T cell repertoires in cytomegalovirus infection (dated by TCRdb to about 2019). Sequencing took place on an Illumina HiSeq 1500. TCRdb reworked the public reads: Q25 trimming with fastp, MiXCR clone assembly, productive beta chains retained. Each CDR3 protein appears once, grouped with its most common genes and DNA. This sample comprises about 570,000 distinct CDR3 sequences, approximately 40% of them detected only once. Around 48% of the sample is in the top ten clones. What the treatment or condition label conveys for this sample: in vitro stimulation with specific CMV peptide epitopes to enrich CMV-specific T cells. These receptors have no known antigen. The source material was cultured PBMCs, sampled from culture after CMV antigen stimulation. The receptors derive from a human donor in good health (CMV status not recorded). Some clones in this sample may be carry-over from other donors' samples.

The V call is TRBV5-4, the J call TRBJ2-3; maybe TRBD2 (6 bases). The CDR3 extends over 16 amino acids. Germline CDR1 is SGHNT and CDR2 is YYREEE (reference sequence). Between the trimmed V and J ends, which lost 1 base and 1 base, there was a span of 13 bases. Here the CDR3 reads CASSLSGGDRTDTQYF. CDR3 nucleotide sequence: TGTGCCAGCAGCTTGTCCGGGGGAGACCGCACAGATACGCAGTATTTT.

V gene TRBV6-1 combines with J gene TRBJ2-5; D not certain. Per germline, CDR1 MNHNS and CDR2 SASEGT. The CDR3 runs 16 residues. V was cut by 2 bases and J by 1 base, with 14 bases left in between. The CDR3: CASSEPNGYFQETQYF. The CDR3 DNA sequence: TGTGCCAGCAGTGAACCGAACGGCTACTTCCAAGAGACCCAGTACTTC.

V and J are TRBV4-3 and TRBJ2-7, with 9 bases lining up with TRBD2. Germline assignment: CDR1 LGHNA and CDR2 YSLEER. J lost 3 bases, V lost 0 bases, and 3 bases had no gene match. CDR3 length equals 15 residues. The CDR3 bases are TGCGCCAGCAGCCAAGAGGGCGGGAGGGTCTACGAGCAGTACTTC. It specifies CASSQEGGRVYEQYF.

The genes are TRBV6-4 and TRBJ2-1, with 8 nucleotides matching TRBD1. The CDR3 sequence is 15 residues long. Germline V gene data show CDR1 as MRHNA and CDR2 as SNTAGT. The V segment lost 5 bases and the J segment 6 bases; nucleotides outside the gene matches: 9. The CDR3 DNA sequence: TGTGCCAGCAGTTCGGAACCGGGACAGGTCAATGAGCAGTTCTTC. It translates to CASSSEPGQVNEQFF.

The gene calls are TRBV28 and TRBJ1-4, with 7 nucleotides matching TRBD1. The length of the CDR3 is 18 residues. J lost 8 bases, V lost 3 bases, and 18 bases had no gene match. Germline V gives CDR1 MDHEN, CDR2 SYDVKM. For the CDR3, the DNA is TGTGCCAGCAGTTTCCACCGTCCGGGACAGCAACTTGAAGAAAAACTGTTTTTT. Its translation: CASSFHRPGQQLEEKLFF. Looking up the rest from reference TRBV28 and TRBJ1-4 gives the full variable domain: DVKVTQSSRYLVKRTGEKVFLECVQDMDHENMFWYRQDPGLGLRLIYFSYDVKMKEKGDIPEGYSVSREKKERFSLILESASTNQTSMYLCASSFHRPGQQLEEKLFFGSGTQLSVL.

The chain couples TRBV9 to TRBJ2-7, with D unresolved. V lost 3 bases and J 4 bases, leaving 14 bases between the germline ends. The germline gives CDR1 SGDLS, CDR2 YYNGEE. The CDR3 consists of 14 residues. In DNA, the CDR3 is TGTGCCAGCAGCGGTGGGCCTAGTTTTTACGAGCAGTACTTC. Its translation is CASSGGPSFYEQYF.

This clonotype appeared once. The rearrangement links TRBV12-3 or TRBV12-4 to TRBJ2-7; D is undetermined. The V gene lost 6 bases and the J gene lost 3 bases, with 18 bases spanning the gap. The CDR3 contains 15 residues. The CDR3 DNA reads as TGTGCCAGCAGCCCGAATCCGGGCCGAGGCTACGAGCAGTACTTC. Encoded protein: CASSPNPGRGYEQYF.

The genes are TRBV10-3 and TRBJ2-5; 9 bases are shared with TRBD1. The CDR3 consists of 17 residues. The J segment lost 1 base and the V segment lost 0 bases, leaving 6 bases of the junction unmatched. CDR1 and CDR2 (germline): ENHRY, SYGVKD. For the CDR3, the DNA is TGTGCCATCAGTGAGTCGGAGGGGACAGGGTTCCAAGAGACCCAGTACTTC. This translates into CAISESEGTGFQETQYF.

The table lists this clonotype with a few counts. The chain uses TRBV19 and TRBJ2-7, with D unclear. The CDR3 totals 16 residues. The germline V gene encodes CDR1 LNHDA and CDR2 SQIVND (reference sequence). Trimming took 3 bases from V and 2 from J, leaving 17 bases between them. CDR3 protein: CASSIFSSGSTYEQYF. DNA of the CDR3: TGTGCCAGTAGTATTTTTTCGTCCGGGTCGACCTACGAGCAGTACTTC.

This clonotype was counted a few times. The J gene is TRBJ2-3, the V gene TRBV4-1; D unresolved. CDR3 size: 15 residues. V was cut by 4 bases and J by 2 bases, with 13 bases left in between. CDR1 and CDR2 from the germline V gene are MGHRA and YSYEKL. The CDR3, as DNA: TGCGCCAGCAGCCCTAATAAGGGCCTCACAGATACGCAGTATTTT. Translated: CASSPNKGLTDTQYF.

The rearrangement uses TRBV9 and TRBJ1-5; D is undetermined. The CDR3 loop spans 13 amino acids. Germline values: CDR1 SGDLS, CDR2 YYNGEE. Trimming removed 0 bases at V and 6 bases at J, with 7 bases between. CDR3 loop: CASSVEGGQPQHF. CDR3 bases: TGTGCCAGCAGCGTAGAGGGCGGTCAGCCCCAGCATTTT.

A single count supports this clonotype. The rearrangement joins TRBV7-9 to TRBJ1-6; possibly TRBD1 for D (6 bases). V was pared by 1 base and J by 6 bases, with 13 bases between. The germline CDR1 and CDR2 sequences are SEHNR and FQNEAQ (reference sequence). CDR3 length: 16 amino acids. CDR3 in amino acids: CASSLEGQPTNSPLHF. The CDR3 DNA reads TGTGCCAGCAGCTTAGAAGGACAGCCAACTAATTCACCCCTCCACTTT.

A word on this clonotype: Since a much larger clone is just one base distant, this may be a read error. It is likely a read error, because the conserved phenylalanine at the end of the CDR3 is missing. The chain recombines TRBV7-2 with TRBJ1-4, with unresolved D. V was clipped by 0 bases and J by 5 bases, with 7 bases between them. The germline V gene has CDR1 SGHTA and CDR2 FQGNSA. This CDR3 has 14 residues. The chain's CDR3 is CASSLALGNEKLFV. The CDR3 DNA reads TGTGCCAGCAGCTTAGCATTGGGGAATGAAAAACTGTTTGTT.

This clonotype was seen more than once but under ten times. The chain couples TRBV7-8 to TRBJ1-5; possibly TRBD1 for D (5 bases). Germline CDR1 SGHVS, CDR2 FQNEAQ. The V gene lost 1 base and the J gene lost 7 bases, with 20 bases spanning the gap. There are 17 residues in the CDR3. CDR3 protein: CASSLVRGAVVNQPQHF. In DNA, the CDR3 is TGTGCCAGCAGCTTAGTACGGGGCGCGGTGGTTAACCAGCCCCAGCATTTT. Variable domain in full (rest from reference TRBV7-8 and TRBJ1-5): GAGVSQSPRYKVAKRGQDVALRCDPISGHVSLFWYQQALGQGPEFLTYFQNEAQLDKSGLPSDRFFAERPEGSVSTLKIQRTQQEDSAVYLCASSLVRGAVVNQPQHFGDGTRLSIL.

This clonotype was seen a handful of times. This chain uses TRBV5-1 with TRBJ2-2; TRBD1 agrees at 7 bases. Trimming took 4 bases from V and 0 from J; bases not matched to a gene: 9. The CDR3 spans 17 residues. Germline V gene sequence: CDR1 SGHRS, CDR2 YFSETQ. DNA for the CDR3: TGCGCCAGCAGCCGGGGACAGTCAGACGCGAACACCGGGGAGCTGTTTTTT. This translates into CASSRGQSDANTGELFF.

In its sample, this clonotype was seen a few times. This chain connects TRBV29-1 to TRBJ1-2; D uncertain. The CDR3 is 11 residues long. Germline CDR1 reads SQVTM; CDR2 reads ANQGSEA. V was cut by 4 bases and J by 2 bases, with 5 bases left in between. The CDR3 spells CSVGANYGYTF. The CDR3 region has the DNA TGCAGCGTTGGGGCAAACTATGGCTACACCTTC.

The chain employs TRBV28 and TRBJ2-7; D possibly corresponds to TRBD1 (5 bases). V was cut by 8 bases and J by 3 bases, with 20 bases left in between. From germline, CDR1 is MDHEN and CDR2 SYDVKM. This CDR3 comprises 15 residues. CDR3: CASVTGIRGLYEQYF. In nucleotides, the CDR3 is TGTGCCAGCGTAACAGGAATTAGGGGTCTCTACGAGCAGTACTTC.

This clonotype was recorded many times. The chain has TRBV7-2 and TRBJ2-3; tentatively, D is TRBD2 (5 bases). The V and J ends lost 5 bases and 13 bases respectively, with 25 bases between them. Germline values: CDR1 SGHTA, CDR2 FQGNSA. This CDR3 is built from 15 residues. The chain's CDR3 is CASSLTGISVIHEYF. The CDR3 region has the DNA TGTGCCAGCAGCCTAACGGGAATCTCCGTTATACATGAGTATTTT.

V is TRBV20-1 and J is TRBJ2-2; TRBD1 matches at 7 bases. CDR1 DFQATT and CDR2 SNEGSKA come from the germline V gene (reference sequence). The CDR3 consists of 13 residues. The trim removed 6 bases at V and 5 bases at J, leaving 6 bases unmatched. The CDR3: CSARQGRTGELFF. The CDR3 region has the DNA TGCAGTGCCCGACAGGGACGGACCGGGGAGCTGTTTTTT.

V and J are TRBV7-9 and TRBJ1-1; a weak D match, TRBD1 (5 bases). This CDR3 region has 14 residues. V was cut by 6 bases and J by 3 bases, with 14 bases left in between. The germline gives CDR1 SEHNR, CDR2 FQNEAQ (reference sequence). The CDR3 region has the DNA TGTGCCAGCAGGGGGAAGTGGGGGGACACTGAAGCTTTCTTT. Translation: CASRGKWGDTEAFF. The full variable domain, with the rest looked up from reference TRBV7-9 and TRBJ1-1, is DTGVSQNPRHKITKRGQNVTFRCDPISEHNRLYWYRQTLGQGPEFLTYFQNEAQLEKSRLLSDRFSAERPKGSFSTLEIQRTEQGDSAMYLCASRGKWGDTEAFFGQGTRLTVV.

This chain uses TRBV20-1 with TRBJ2-3, with D hard to call. The CDR3 extends over 11 amino acids. Trimming pared 1 base from V and 4 bases from J, leaving 3 bases between. In germline, CDR1 is DFQATT, CDR2 SNEGSKA (reference sequence). The CDR3 loop reads CSARVADTQYF. CDR3 in DNA: TGCAGTGCTAGAGTGGCAGATACGCAGTATTTT.

Ten or more counts support this clonotype. The chain has TRBV7-2 and TRBJ1-6; tentative D call: TRBD1 (5 bases). CDR3 length: 14 residues. In germline, CDR1 is SGHTA, CDR2 FQGNSA. V lost 0 bases and J 10 bases, leaving 10 bases between the germline ends. The CDR3 here is CASSLAEGDSPLHF. The CDR3 nucleotides are TGTGCCAGCAGCTTAGCGGAAGGGGACTCACCCCTCCACTTT.

This rearrangement joins TRBV12-3 or TRBV12-4 to TRBJ1-1; D gene ambiguous. V shed 7 bases and J shed 1 base, with 16 bases lying between them. This CDR3 spans 15 amino acids. In DNA form, the CDR3 reads TGTGCCAGCATGTCCTCGGGCGGATGGAACACTGAAGCTTTCTTT. Translation gives CASMSSGGWNTEAFF.

The CDR3 is CASSSRGHSYEQYF. Here the CDR3 DNA reads TGTGCCAGCAGCTCGCGGGGACATTCCTACGAGCAGTACTTC. The chain is built from TRBV7-2 and TRBJ2-7; D may match TRBD1 or TRBD2 (6 bases each). This CDR3 is 14 amino acids long. Trimming removed 4 bases from V and 1 base from J, with 11 bases in between. CDR1 is SGHTA and CDR2 is FQGNSA in the germline V gene.

The V and J genes are TRBV7-2 and TRBJ2-7; 7 nucleotides match TRBD1. The length of the CDR3 is 16 residues. V lost 5 bases to trimming and J lost 6 bases; unmatched junction nucleotides: 16. Germline loops: CDR1 SGHTA, CDR2 FQGNSA. The DNA for the CDR3 is TGTGCCAGCAGCCCGAGGGTGTGGGACAGACCCCTCGAGCAGTACTTC. Its translation is CASSPRVWDRPLEQYF.